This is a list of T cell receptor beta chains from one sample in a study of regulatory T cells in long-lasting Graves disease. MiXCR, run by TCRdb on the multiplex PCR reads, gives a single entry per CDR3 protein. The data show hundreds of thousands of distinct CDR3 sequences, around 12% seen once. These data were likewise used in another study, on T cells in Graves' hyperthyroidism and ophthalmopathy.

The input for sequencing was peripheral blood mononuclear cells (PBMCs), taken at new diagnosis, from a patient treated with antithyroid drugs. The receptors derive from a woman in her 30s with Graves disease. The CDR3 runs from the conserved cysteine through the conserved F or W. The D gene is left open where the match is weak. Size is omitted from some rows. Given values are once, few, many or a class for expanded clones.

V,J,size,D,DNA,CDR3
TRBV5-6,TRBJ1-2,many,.,TGTGCCAGCAGCTTGGACAGGTTTCTTTACTATGGCTACACCTTC,CASSLDRFLYYGYTF
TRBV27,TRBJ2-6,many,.,TGTGCCAGCTCTAAGAGTGCGGGTGGGGCCAACGTCCTGACTTTC,CASSKSAGGANVLTF
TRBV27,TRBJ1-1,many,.,TGTGCCAGCAGCCAAAGTGGAGGCACTGAAGCTTTCTTT,CASSQSGGTEAFF
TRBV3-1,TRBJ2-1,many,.,TGTGCCAGCAGCCTTGTAGGAGGTCCCGGTGAGCAGTTCTTC,CASSLVGGPGEQFF
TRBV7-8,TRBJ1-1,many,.,TGTGCCAGCAGCTTAAGAGTGGGGGCCTTGAACACTGAAGCTTTCTTT,CASSLRVGALNTEAFF
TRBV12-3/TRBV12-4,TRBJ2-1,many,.,TGTGCCAGCAGTTTAACATCTACAGGCAGGAGCTCCTACAATGAGCAGTTCTTC,CASSLTSTGRSSYNEQFF
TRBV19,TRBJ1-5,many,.,TGTGCCAGTAGTTCGCCCGACTGGTATAGCAATCAGCCCCAGCATTTT,CASSSPDWYSNQPQHF
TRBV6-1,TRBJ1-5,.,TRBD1,TGTGCCAGCAGGGACAGGGGGGCTGGCAATCAGCCCCAGCATTTT,CASRDRGAGNQPQHF
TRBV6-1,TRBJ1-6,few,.,TGTGCCAGCCGGACGGAGGACGCCTTGTGGAAACCCCTCCACTTT,CASRTEDALWKPLHF
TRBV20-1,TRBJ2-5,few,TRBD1,TGCAGTGCCCGGGGACAGGGGATGGGGGAGACCCAGTACTTC,CSARGQGMGETQYF
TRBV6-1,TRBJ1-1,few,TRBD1,TGTGCCAGCAGTGAGCCGTTTAGCAGGGGGAGTTTTGAAGCTTTCTTT,CASSEPFSRGSFEAFF
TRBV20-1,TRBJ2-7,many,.,TGCAGTGCCCGGACCGGGGTAGAGCAGTACTTC,CSARTGVEQYF
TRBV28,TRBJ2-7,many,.,TGTGCCAGCAGCTGGAGGGTGATGGGTTCCTACGAGCAGTACTTC,CASSWRVMGSYEQYF
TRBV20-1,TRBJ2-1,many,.,TGCAGTGCTAGAGTTCCGAGAGCCTACAATGAGCAGTTCTTC,CSARVPRAYNEQFF
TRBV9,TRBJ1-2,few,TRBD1,TGTGCCAGCAGCTCAACCATAGGACAGGACAACTATGGCTACACCTTC,CASSSTIGQDNYGYTF
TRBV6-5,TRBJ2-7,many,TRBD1,TGTGCCAGCAGTTACGATCAGGGGGCGAGGTACGAGCAGTACTTC,CASSYDQGARYEQYF
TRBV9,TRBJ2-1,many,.,TGTGCCAGCAGCGTAGCCTGGGGTGAGCAGTTCTTC,CASSVAWGEQFF
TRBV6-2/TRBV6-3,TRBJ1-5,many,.,TGTGCCAGCACCCCGATGGGTAAGGACAATCAGCCCCAGCATTTT,CASTPMGKDNQPQHF